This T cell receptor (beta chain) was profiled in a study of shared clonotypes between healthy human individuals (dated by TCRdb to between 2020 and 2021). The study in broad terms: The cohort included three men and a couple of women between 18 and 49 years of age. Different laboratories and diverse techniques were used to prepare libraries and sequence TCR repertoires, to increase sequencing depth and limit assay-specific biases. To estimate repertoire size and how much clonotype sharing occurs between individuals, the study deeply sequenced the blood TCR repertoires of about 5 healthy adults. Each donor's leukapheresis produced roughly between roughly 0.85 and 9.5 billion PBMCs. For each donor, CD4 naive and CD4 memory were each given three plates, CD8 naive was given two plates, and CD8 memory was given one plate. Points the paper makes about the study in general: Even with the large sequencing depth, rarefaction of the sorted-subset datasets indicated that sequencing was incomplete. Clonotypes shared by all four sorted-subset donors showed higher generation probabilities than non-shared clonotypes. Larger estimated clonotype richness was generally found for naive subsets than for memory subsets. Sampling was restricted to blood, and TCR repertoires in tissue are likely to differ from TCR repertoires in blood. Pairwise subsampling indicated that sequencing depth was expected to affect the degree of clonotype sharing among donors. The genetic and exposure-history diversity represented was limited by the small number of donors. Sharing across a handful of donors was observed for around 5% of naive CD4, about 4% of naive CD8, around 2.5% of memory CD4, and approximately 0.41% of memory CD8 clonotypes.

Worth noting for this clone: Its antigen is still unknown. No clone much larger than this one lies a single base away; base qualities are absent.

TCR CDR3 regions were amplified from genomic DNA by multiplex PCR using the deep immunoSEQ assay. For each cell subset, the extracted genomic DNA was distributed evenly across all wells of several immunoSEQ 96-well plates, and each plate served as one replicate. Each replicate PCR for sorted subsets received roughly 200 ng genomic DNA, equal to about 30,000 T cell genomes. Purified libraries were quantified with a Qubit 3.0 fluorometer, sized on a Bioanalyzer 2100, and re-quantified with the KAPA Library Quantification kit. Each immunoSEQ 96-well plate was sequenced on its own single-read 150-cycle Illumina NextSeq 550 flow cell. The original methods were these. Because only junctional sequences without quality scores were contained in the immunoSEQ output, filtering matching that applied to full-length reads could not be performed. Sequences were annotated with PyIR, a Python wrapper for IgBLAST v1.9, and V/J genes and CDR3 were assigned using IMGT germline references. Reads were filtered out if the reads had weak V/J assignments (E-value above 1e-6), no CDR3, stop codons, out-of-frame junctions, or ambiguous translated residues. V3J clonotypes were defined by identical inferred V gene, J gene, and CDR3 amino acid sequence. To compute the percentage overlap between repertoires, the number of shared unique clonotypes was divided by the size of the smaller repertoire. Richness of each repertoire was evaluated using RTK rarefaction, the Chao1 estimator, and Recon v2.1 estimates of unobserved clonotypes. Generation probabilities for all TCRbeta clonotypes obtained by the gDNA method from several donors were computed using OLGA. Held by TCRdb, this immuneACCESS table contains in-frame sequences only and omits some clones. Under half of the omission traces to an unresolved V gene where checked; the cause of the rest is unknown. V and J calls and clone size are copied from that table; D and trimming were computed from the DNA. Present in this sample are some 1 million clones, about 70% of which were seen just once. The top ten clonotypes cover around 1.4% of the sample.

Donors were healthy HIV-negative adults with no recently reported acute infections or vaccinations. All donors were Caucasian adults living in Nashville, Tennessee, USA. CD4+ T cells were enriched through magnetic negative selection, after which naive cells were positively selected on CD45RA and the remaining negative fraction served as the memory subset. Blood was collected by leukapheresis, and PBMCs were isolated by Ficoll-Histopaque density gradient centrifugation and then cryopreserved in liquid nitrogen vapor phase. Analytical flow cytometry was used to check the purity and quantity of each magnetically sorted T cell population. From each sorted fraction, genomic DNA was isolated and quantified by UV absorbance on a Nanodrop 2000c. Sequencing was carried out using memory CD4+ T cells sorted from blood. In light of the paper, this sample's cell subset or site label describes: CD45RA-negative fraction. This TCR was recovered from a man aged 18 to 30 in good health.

The CDR3 is CASSQNREQPQHF. Here is the DNA: TGTGCCAGCAGCCAAAACCGGGAGCAGCCCCAGCATTTT. Recombination joined TRBV6-6 with TRBJ1-5; the D gene is unclear. V lost 6 bases and J lost 7 bases; the stretch between them is 13 bases long. The CDR3 starts with the cysteine, ends with the phenylalanine, and has 13 residues. The retained sequence is limited to the CDR3, 39 bases, with the frame set at the first base. According to the germline V gene (reference sequence), CDR1 reads MNHNY and CDR2 reads SVGAGI.